Below, 7 T cell receptor beta chains from the same sample are listed, as sequenced in a study of Ad26.COV2.S vaccination and SARS-CoV-2 variants. Profiling relied on immunoSEQ multiplex PCR, and the TCRdb table lists in-frame clones only, not all of them. This table has more than 400,000 clones, around 91% appearing once. The treatment was: roughly 18 received Ad26.COV2.S at low or high dose, single or two shots; about five received placebo; per-sample allocation not given. Sampling took place 63 days after the first vaccine or placebo injection. Material: peripheral blood, obtained in a trial of Ad26.COV2.S vaccine versus placebo. The receptors were sampled from a person aged 18-60 years who received the Ad26.COV2.S COVID-19 vaccine or a placebo.

The genes are TRBV5-6 and TRBJ2-7, with D possibly being TRBD2 (6 bases). This CDR3 is built from 14 residues. Between the trimmed V and J ends, which lost 4 bases and 3 bases, there was a span of 14 bases. Germline CDR1 and CDR2: SGHDT and YYEEEE. The CDR3 sequence is CASSPVGGSYEQYF. DNA for the CDR3: TGTGCCAGCAGCCCAGTGGGAGGCAGCTACGAGCAGTACTTC.

The V call is TRBV27, the J call TRBJ2-6; perhaps TRBD1 as D (5 bases). The germline V gene has CDR1 MNHEY and CDR2 SMNVEV (reference sequence). V shed 2 bases and J shed 2 bases, with 22 bases lying between them. CDR3 length: 20 amino acids. DNA of the CDR3: TGTGCCAGCAGTTTACGGTTCTACTGGTACGAAGGGGCTGGGGCCAACGTCCTGACTTTC. Encoded protein: CASSLRFYWYEGAGANVLTF.

This chain joins TRBV4-1 and TRBJ1-5; no clear D. The germline CDR1 and CDR2 sequences are MGHRA and YSYEKL. V dropped 0 bases and J dropped 7 bases, with 16 bases sitting between them. The CDR3 runs 16 residues. The CDR3 loop is CASSQDGKGPVQPQHF. CDR3 coding DNA: TGCGCCAGCAGCCAAGATGGGAAGGGTCCAGTACAGCCCCAGCATTTT.

The chain has TRBV5-3 and TRBJ1-1, with 7 bases that match TRBD1. TRBV5-3 counts as an open reading frame of uncertain function. This CDR3 is 18 amino acids long. V shed 0 bases, J shed 4 bases, and the junction held 15 bases outside the gene matches. CDR3 sequence reads: CARSLVVGQDDGGTEAFF. In DNA, the CDR3 is TGTGCCAGAAGCTTGGTGGTAGGACAGGATGACGGGGGCACTGAAGCTTTCTTT.

The genes are TRBV6-5 and TRBJ2-4; 7 bases are shared with TRBD2. CDR1 and CDR2 from the germline V gene are MNHEY and SVGAGI. The CDR3 is 15 amino acids. J lost 7 bases, V lost 0 bases, and 6 bases had no gene match. CDR3 region: CASSYSGAGSNIQYF. The CDR3 region has the DNA TGTGCCAGCAGTTACTCGGGAGCGGGGTCGAACATTCAGTACTTC.

The genes are TRBV28 and TRBJ1-2, with a possible D match to TRBD1 (6 bases). This CDR3 has 17 residues. Germline V lookup: CDR1 MDHEN, CDR2 SYDVKM. V gave up 2 bases and J gave up 2 bases, with 18 bases separating them. This CDR3 is CASSLSWGGSNNYGYTF. In DNA, the CDR3 is TGTGCCAGCAGTTTAAGTTGGGGGGGCAGTAACAACTATGGCTACACCTTC.

The chain joins TRBV19 to TRBJ2-4, with unresolved D. The ends were cut back, 5 bases at V and 8 bases at J, with 16 bases in the middle. Per germline, CDR1 LNHDA and CDR2 SQIVND (reference sequence). The CDR3 contains 14 residues. The CDR3: CASSRLAYRDIQYF. The CDR3, as DNA: TGTGCCAGTAGTCGTTTGGCCTACCGGGACATTCAGTACTTC.